The 23 T cell receptor beta chains in this list originate from one sample, sequenced in a study of shared clonotypes between healthy human individuals. Some clones are missing from TCRdb's copy, which holds only in-frame ones; the method was immunoSEQ multiplex PCR. The table has some 2,000,000 clones, 90% to 97% seen once. The sample taken for sequencing was naive CD4+ T cells sorted from blood. Stated subset: CD45RA+ positively selected. All receptors come from a young man in good health.

The rearrangement links TRBV11-2 to TRBJ1-2, with TRBD1 matching over 9 bases. Looked up from germline, CDR1 is SGHAT and CDR2 is FQNNGV. This CDR3 contains 16 residues. V shed 2 bases, J shed 4 bases, and the junction held 8 bases outside the gene matches. The CDR3: CASSLNDRGGVYGYTF. The CDR3 DNA reads as TGTGCCAGCAGCTTAAACGACAGGGGGGGAGTCTATGGCTACACCTTC.

The chain has TRBV5-1 and TRBJ1-5; D uncertain. Looked up from germline, CDR1 is SGHRS and CDR2 is YFSETQ. The CDR3 extends over 13 amino acids. V shed 4 bases and J shed 5 bases, with 10 bases lying between them. The CDR3 bases are TGCGCCAGCAGCGCAAGCGCGGATCAGCCCCAGCATTTT. Its protein is CASSASADQPQHF.

The chain links TRBV10-2 to TRBJ2-7; the match to TRBD1 covers 7 bases. In germline, CDR1 is WSHSY, CDR2 SAAADI. V dropped 4 bases and J dropped 0; count of bases not matched to a gene: 3. This CDR3 spans 14 amino acids. CDR3 residues: CASSGRDSSYEQYF. Here the CDR3 DNA reads TGCGCCAGCAGTGGCCGGGACAGCTCCTACGAGCAGTACTTC.

The chain couples TRBV7-2 to TRBJ2-3; D unresolved. The length of the CDR3 is 12 residues. Germline lookup yields CDR1 SGHTA and CDR2 FQGNSA. V lost 5 bases, J lost 3 bases, and 6 bases lay in between. The CDR3 DNA reads TGTGCCAGCAGCATTCAAACAGATACGCAGTATTTT. Its translation: CASSIQTDTQYF.

CDR3 DNA sequence: TGTGCCAGCAGTCCCCTTTGGGGGGGTTCCCAGCCCCAGCATTTT. This codes for CASSPLWGGSQPQHF. This sequence joins TRBV6-1 and TRBJ1-5; D might be TRBD1 (5 bases). Germline-derived CDR1 and CDR2 are MNHNS and SASEGT. The CDR3 sequence is 15 residues long. V gave up 5 bases and J gave up 7 bases, with 18 bases separating them.

This clone was recorded only once. At one of its ends the junction is not consistent with the germline gene, which may arise from a read error. The genes are TRBV7-2 and TRBJ2-7; D is undetermined. The germline V gene encodes CDR1 SGHTA and CDR2 FQGNSA. The CDR3 contains 11 residues. CDR3 loop: CASSWSYEQYF. In DNA, the CDR3 is TGCGCCAGCAGCTGGTCCTACGAGCAGTACTTC.

The CDR3 nucleotides read TGCAGTGCCCGCCCGGGACAGAGTCTCACCTTC. Residues: CSARPGQSLTF. The gene calls are TRBV20-1 and TRBJ1-2, with 7 bases fitting TRBD1. The CDR3 length is 11 residues. V shed 6 bases, J shed 13 bases, and the junction held 11 bases outside the gene matches. Germline-derived CDR1 and CDR2 are DFQATT and SNEGSKA (reference sequence).

The genes are TRBV2 and TRBJ2-5; 7 bases fit TRBD2. J was trimmed by 2 bases and V by 6 bases; bases with no gene match: 6. CDR3 length: 14 amino acids. Germline V gives CDR1 SNHLY, CDR2 FYNNEI. The CDR3 DNA reads TGTGCCAGCAGCAAAACTAGCGTTCAAGAGACCCAGTACTTC. Translating gives CASSKTSVQETQYF.

V is TRBV7-9 and J is TRBJ2-3; D gene unclear. This CDR3 spans 13 amino acids. V was trimmed by 2 bases and J by 4 bases, leaving 7 bases between them. Germline V gene data show CDR1 as SEHNR and CDR2 as FQNEAQ (reference sequence). CDR3 nucleotide sequence: TGTGCCAGCAGCTTAAGAAGGGCAGATACGCAGTATTTT. Translation: CASSLRRADTQYF. The full variable domain, in which reference TRBV7-9 and TRBJ2-3 provide the parts outside the CDR3, is DTGVSQNPRHKITKRGQNVTFRCDPISEHNRLYWYRQTLGQGPEFLTYFQNEAQLEKSRLLSDRFSAERPKGSFSTLEIQRTEQGDSAMYLCASSLRRADTQYFGPGTRLTVL.

Concerning this clone itself: Other DNA sequences in this sample translate to the same CDR3. The V and J genes are TRBV5-1 and TRBJ2-3; 10 positions agree with TRBD2. This CDR3 spans 16 amino acids. V shed 0 bases, J shed 2 bases, and the junction held 3 bases outside the gene matches. Germline V CDR1 and CDR2: SGHRS, YFSETQ. As DNA, the CDR3 is TGCGCCAGCAGCTTGGGTAGCGGGGGGCCCACAGATACGCAGTATTTT. This gives the protein CASSLGSGGPTDTQYF.

The V gene is TRBV9, the J gene TRBJ1-2; TRBD1 aligns across 7 bases. Germline V gene sequence: CDR1 SGDLS, CDR2 YYNGEE. The V segment lost 4 bases and the J segment 4 bases; nucleotides outside the gene matches: 7. This CDR3 spans 14 amino acids. The CDR3 bases are TGTGCCAGCAGCACGGAGACAGGGCCCTATGGCTACACCTTC. Translating it yields CASSTETGPYGYTF.

The chain recombines TRBV5-1 with TRBJ1-5; D is uncertain. The germline CDR1 and CDR2 sequences are SGHRS and YFSETQ. V dropped 0 bases and J dropped 1 base, with 11 bases sitting between them. The CDR3 is made up of 16 amino acids. The CDR3 spells CASSLEGSGSNQPQHF. CDR3 in DNA: TGCGCCAGCAGCTTGGAAGGATCTGGGAGCAATCAGCCCCAGCATTTT. The full variable domain, its missing parts supplied by reference TRBV5-1 and TRBJ1-5, is KAGVTQTPRYLIKTRGQQVTLSCSPISGHRSVSWYQQTPGQGLQFLFEYFSETQRNKGNFPGRFSGRQFSNSRSEMNVSTLELGDSALYLCASSLEGSGSNQPQHFGDGTRLSIL.

This rearrangement joins TRBV19 to TRBJ2-3; tentatively, D is TRBD1 or TRBD2 (6 bases each). Germline CDR1 LNHDA, CDR2 SQIVND (reference sequence). The CDR3 extends over 16 amino acids. V gave up 3 bases and J gave up 3 bases, with 16 bases separating them. Here the CDR3 DNA reads TGTGCCAGTAGTATTGCGGGGCAAGGGGGGACAGATACGCAGTATTTT. This sequence encodes CASSIAGQGGTDTQYF. The full variable domain, with the rest looked up from reference TRBV19 and TRBJ2-3, is DGGITQSPKYLFRKEGQNVTLSCEQNLNHDAMYWYRQDPGQGLRLIYYSQIVNDFQKGDIAEGYSVSREKKESFPLTVTSAQKNPTAFYLCASSIAGQGGTDTQYFGPGTRLTVL.

This chain joins TRBV6-5 and TRBJ2-7, with a possible D match to TRBD1 (7 bases). This CDR3 has 15 residues. The V gene's germline CDR1 is MNHEY and CDR2 SVGAGI. The V and J ends lost 0 bases and 2 bases respectively, with 11 bases between them. DNA for the CDR3: TGTGCCAGCAGTTACTCGCAGGGGGGACCCTACGAGCAGTACTTC. This sequence encodes CASSYSQGGPYEQYF.

The chain recombines TRBV29-1 with TRBJ2-3, with TRBD2 matching 9 bases. V gave up 6 bases and J gave up 4 bases; unmatched junction bases: 8. This CDR3 has 14 residues. Germline loops: CDR1 SQVTM, CDR2 ANQGSEA. The CDR3 region is CSVVSGRWSDTQYF. CDR3 bases: TGCAGCGTCGTTAGCGGGAGATGGTCAGATACGCAGTATTTT.

CDR3 in amino acids: CASSLSGGSGAEGQAFF. For the CDR3, the DNA is TGCGCCAGCAGCTTGTCCGGCGGGTCAGGGGCAGAGGGGCAAGCTTTCTTT. The V gene is TRBV5-1, the J gene TRBJ1-1, with D tentatively TRBD1 (6 bases). This CDR3 region has 17 residues. Germline-derived CDR1 and CDR2 are SGHRS and YFSETQ. With 1 base removed from V and 9 bases from J, the gap between germline ends came to 25 bases.

This clone was seen once. J is TRBJ2-5 and V is TRBV7-2; maybe TRBD2 (7 bases). This CDR3 contains 16 residues. V was clipped by 4 bases and J by 1 base, with 16 bases between them. In germline, CDR1 is SGHTA, CDR2 FQGNSA. CDR3 loop: CASSSIGGGLQETQYF. Here the CDR3 DNA reads TGTGCCAGCAGCTCGATAGGGGGGGGCCTCCAAGAGACCCAGTACTTC.

This clone was seen only once. V gene TRBV18 combines with J gene TRBJ2-1; D gene unclear. The germline V gene has CDR1 KGHSH and CDR2 LQKENI. The CDR3 loop spans 13 amino acids. V dropped 1 base and J dropped 15 bases, with 16 bases sitting between them. The CDR3 region has the DNA TGTGCCAGCTCACCACAGGCTATTCATGAACCGTTCTTC. It codes for CASSPQAIHEPFF.

The chain couples TRBV2 to TRBJ2-5; D is possibly TRBD2 (6 bases). V lost 2 bases and J lost 2, with 15 bases in between. In germline, CDR1 is SNHLY, CDR2 FYNNEI. The CDR3 has 16 amino acids. The CDR3 loop is CASSERAIGGQETQYF. For the CDR3, the DNA is TGTGCCAGCAGTGAAAGGGCTATCGGGGGTCAAGAGACCCAGTACTTC.

The chain has TRBV19 and TRBJ2-2, with 7 bases fitting TRBD1. The V and J ends lost 5 bases and 0 bases, in that order; junction bases with no gene match: 6. This CDR3 has 16 residues. Per germline, CDR1 LNHDA and CDR2 SQIVND (reference sequence). CDR3 region: CASSHPTGANTGELFF. For the CDR3, the DNA is TGTGCCAGTAGTCACCCCACAGGGGCGAACACCGGGGAGCTGTTTTTT. The full variable domain, with the rest looked up from reference TRBV19 and TRBJ2-2, is DGGITQSPKYLFRKEGQNVTLSCEQNLNHDAMYWYRQDPGQGLRLIYYSQIVNDFQKGDIAEGYSVSREKKESFPLTVTSAQKNPTAFYLCASSHPTGANTGELFFGEGSRLTVL.

A remark on this clone: The identical CDR3 is also encoded by other nucleotide sequences in the sample. J is TRBJ1-3 and V is TRBV7-9, with no clear D. Germline V gene lookup returns CDR1 SEHNR and CDR2 FQNEAQ (reference sequence). Trimming removed 5 bases at V and 0 bases at J, with 5 bases between. The CDR3 contains 13 residues. In nucleotides, the CDR3 is TGTGCCAGCAGCCCAAGCTCTGGAAACACCATATATTTT. Protein product: CASSPSSGNTIYF.

The chain combines TRBV7-9 with TRBJ1-2; no firm D call. The CDR3 runs 16 residues. In germline, CDR1 is SEHNR, CDR2 FQNEAQ (reference sequence). V was clipped by 1 base and J by 8 bases, with 20 bases between them. The CDR3: CASSLEGQRVGRGYTF. CDR3 sequence (DNA): TGTGCCAGCAGCTTAGAGGGCCAAAGGGTTGGTCGCGGCTACACCTTC.

The V and J genes are TRBV6-5 and TRBJ2-7, with D unclear. Germline V CDR1 and CDR2: MNHEY, SVGAGI. The CDR3 loop spans 11 amino acids. V dropped 7 bases and J dropped 5 bases, with 9 bases sitting between them. The DNA for the CDR3 is TGTGCCAGCACCTACATAAACGAGCAGTACTTC. This encodes CASTYINEQYF.